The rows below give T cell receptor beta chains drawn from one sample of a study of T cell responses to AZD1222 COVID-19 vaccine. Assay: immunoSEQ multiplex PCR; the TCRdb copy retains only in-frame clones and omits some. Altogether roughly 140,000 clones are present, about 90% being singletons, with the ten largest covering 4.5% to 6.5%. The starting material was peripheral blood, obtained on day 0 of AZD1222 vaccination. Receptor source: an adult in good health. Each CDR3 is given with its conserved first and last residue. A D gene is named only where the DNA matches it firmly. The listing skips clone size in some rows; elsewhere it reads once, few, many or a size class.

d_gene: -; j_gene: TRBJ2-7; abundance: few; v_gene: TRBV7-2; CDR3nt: TGTGCCAGCAGCTTAGTGGGGGGGACAGACTACGAGCAGTACTTC; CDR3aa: CASSLVGGTDYEQYF
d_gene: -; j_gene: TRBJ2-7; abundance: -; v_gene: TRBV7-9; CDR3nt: TGTGCCAGCAGCCTCCGTGAGACTAGCTCCTACGAGCAGTACTTC; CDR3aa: CASSLRETSSYEQYF
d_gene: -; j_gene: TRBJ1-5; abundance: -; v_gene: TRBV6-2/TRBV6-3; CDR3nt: TGTGCCAGCAGTGGTTTAGTCACCCCGCGTCAGCCCCAGCATTTT; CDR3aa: CASSGLVTPRQPQHF
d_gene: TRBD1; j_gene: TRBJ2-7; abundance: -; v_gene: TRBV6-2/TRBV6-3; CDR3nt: TGTGCCAGCAGTTACAACCGGGACAGTAGAGCCTACGAGCAGTACTTC; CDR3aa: CASSYNRDSRAYEQYF
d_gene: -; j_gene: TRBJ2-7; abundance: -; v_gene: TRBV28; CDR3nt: TGTGCCAGCAGTTTACCTGGGACCTCATATTACGAGCAGTACTTC; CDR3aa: CASSLPGTSYYEQYF
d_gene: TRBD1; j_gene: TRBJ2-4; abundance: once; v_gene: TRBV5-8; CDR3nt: TGTGCCAGCAGCTCCGGGACAGGCAAAAACATTCAGTACTTC; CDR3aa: CASSSGTGKNIQYF
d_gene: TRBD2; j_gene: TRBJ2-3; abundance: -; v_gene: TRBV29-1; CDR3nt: TGCAGCGTTGAAAAGCGGGAACAAAACACAGATACGCAGTATTTT; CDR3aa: CSVEKREQNTDTQYF
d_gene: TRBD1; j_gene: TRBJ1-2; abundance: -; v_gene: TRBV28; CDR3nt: TGTGCCAGCGGCCGAGGGACAGTCTATGGCTACACCTTC; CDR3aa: CASGRGTVYGYTF
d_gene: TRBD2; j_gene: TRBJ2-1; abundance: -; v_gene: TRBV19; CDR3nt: TGTGCCAGTAGTATCGGATGGAGCGGGAAACCTTACAATGAGCAGTTCTTC; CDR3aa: CASSIGWSGKPYNEQFF
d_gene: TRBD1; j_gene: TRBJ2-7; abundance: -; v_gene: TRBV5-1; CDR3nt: TGCGCCAGCAGCTGGACAGGGTATTCCTACGAGCAGTACTTC; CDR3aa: CASSWTGYSYEQYF
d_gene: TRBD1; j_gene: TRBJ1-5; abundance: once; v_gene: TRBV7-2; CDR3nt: TGTGCCAGCAGACCGGGACAGGGCGGCAATCAGCCCCAGCATTTT; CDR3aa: CASRPGQGGNQPQHF
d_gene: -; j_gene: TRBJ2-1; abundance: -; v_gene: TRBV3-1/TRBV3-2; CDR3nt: TGTGCCAGCAGTCGTCTTGAGGAGACAGGTGAGCAGTTCTTC; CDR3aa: CASSRLEETGEQFF
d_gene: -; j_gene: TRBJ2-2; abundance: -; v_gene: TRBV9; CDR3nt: TGTGCCAGCAGCACCCGGACGGGTGGGGCCGGGGAGCTGTTTTTT; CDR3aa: CASSTRTGGAGELFF
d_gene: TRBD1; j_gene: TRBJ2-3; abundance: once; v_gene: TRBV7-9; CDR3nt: TGTGCCAGCAGTCTTAGACAGGGGGCCGAAGATACGCAGTATTTT; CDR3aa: CASSLRQGAEDTQYF
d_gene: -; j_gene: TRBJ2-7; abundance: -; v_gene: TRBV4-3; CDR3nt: TGCGCCAGCAGCCAAACTAGGGGTTATGGACCCCTCGGGCAGTACTTC; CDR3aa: CASSQTRGYGPLGQYF
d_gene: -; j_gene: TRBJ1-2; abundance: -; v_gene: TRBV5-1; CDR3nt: TGCGCCAGCAGCTTGGCCGGAGGGGAGGGCTACACCTTC; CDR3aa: CASSLAGGEGYTF
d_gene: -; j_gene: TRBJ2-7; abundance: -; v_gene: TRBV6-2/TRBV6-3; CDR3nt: TGTGCCAGCAGTTACGGAGGTTCCCGGCACGAGCAGTACTTC; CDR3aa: CASSYGGSRHEQYF
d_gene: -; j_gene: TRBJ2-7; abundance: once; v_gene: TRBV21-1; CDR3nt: TGTGCCAGCAGCAAGACATTAGACAACTACGAGCAGTACTTC; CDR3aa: CASSKTLDNYEQYF
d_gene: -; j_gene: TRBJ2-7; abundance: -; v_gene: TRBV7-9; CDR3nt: TGTGCCAGCAGCCCACTCAGTTGGGGGATAGGCTCCTACGAGCAGTACTTC; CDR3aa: CASSPLSWGIGSYEQYF
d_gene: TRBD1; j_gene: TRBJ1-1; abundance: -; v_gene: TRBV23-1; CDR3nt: TGCGCCAGCAGTTCACAGGGGCTTGGCACTGAAGCTTTCTTT; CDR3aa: CASSSQGLGTEAFF
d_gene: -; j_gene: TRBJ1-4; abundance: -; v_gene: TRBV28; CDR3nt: TGTGCCAGCAGTTTTGGGCAGGGGAGAGAAAAACTGTTTTTT; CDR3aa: CASSFGQGREKLFF
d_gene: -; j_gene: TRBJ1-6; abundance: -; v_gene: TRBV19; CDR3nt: TGTGCCAGTAGTCTCGACAGGAATCATTCACCCCTCCACTTT; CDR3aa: CASSLDRNHSPLHF
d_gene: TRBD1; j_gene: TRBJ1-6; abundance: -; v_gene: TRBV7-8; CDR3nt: TGTGCCAGCAGACCTGGGACAGGGCTGGCACCCCTCCACTTT; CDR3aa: CASRPGTGLAPLHF
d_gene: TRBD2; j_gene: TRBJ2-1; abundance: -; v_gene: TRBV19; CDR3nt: TGTGCCAGCGAACTAGCGGGAGGCTACGAGCAGTTCTTC; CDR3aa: CASELAGGYEQFF
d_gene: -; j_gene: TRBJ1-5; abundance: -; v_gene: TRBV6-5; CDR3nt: TGTGCCAGCAGTCCGAGGACAAGGGGTCAGCCCCAGCATTTT; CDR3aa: CASSPRTRGQPQHF
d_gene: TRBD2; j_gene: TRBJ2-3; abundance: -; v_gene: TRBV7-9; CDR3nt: TGTGCCAGCAGCTTACCTAGAGGACTAGCGGGATCAGATACGCAGTATTTT; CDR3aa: CASSLPRGLAGSDTQYF
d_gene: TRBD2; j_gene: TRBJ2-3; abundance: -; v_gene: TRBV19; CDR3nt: TGTGCCAGTACCCCACTAGCGGCTAGCGCAGATACGCAGTATTTT; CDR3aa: CASTPLAASADTQYF
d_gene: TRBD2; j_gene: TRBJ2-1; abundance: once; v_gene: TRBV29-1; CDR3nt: TGCAGCGCATTGACTAGCGCCGGGTTTAATGAGCAGTTCTTC; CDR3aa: CSALTSAGFNEQFF
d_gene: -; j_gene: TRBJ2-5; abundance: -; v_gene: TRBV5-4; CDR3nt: TGTGCCAGCAGCTCCTCATGGCGTGAGACCCAGTACTTC; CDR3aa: CASSSSWRETQYF
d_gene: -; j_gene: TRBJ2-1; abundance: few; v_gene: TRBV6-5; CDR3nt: TGTGCCAGCAGTTATCGTCTGGCCTACAATGAGCAGTTCTTC; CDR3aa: CASSYRLAYNEQFF
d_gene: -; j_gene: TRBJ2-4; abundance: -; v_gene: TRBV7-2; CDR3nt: TGTGCCAGCAGCTTAGCCGGTTGGGGGACTGACATTCAGTACTTC; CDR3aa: CASSLAGWGTDIQYF
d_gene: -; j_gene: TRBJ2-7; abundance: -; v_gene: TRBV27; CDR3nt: TGTGCCAGCAGTTTATCCGGACAGTTAACCTACGAGCAGTACTTC; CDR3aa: CASSLSGQLTYEQYF
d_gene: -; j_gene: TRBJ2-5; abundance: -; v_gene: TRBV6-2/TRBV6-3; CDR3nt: TGTGCCAGCAGTCCCTCGGCTTTCCAAGAGACCCAGTACTTC; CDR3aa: CASSPSAFQETQYF
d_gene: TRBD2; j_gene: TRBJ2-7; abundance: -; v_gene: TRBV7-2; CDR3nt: TGTGCCAGCAGCCTACTAGCGGGAGGGGGCGAGCAGTACTTC; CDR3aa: CASSLLAGGGEQYF
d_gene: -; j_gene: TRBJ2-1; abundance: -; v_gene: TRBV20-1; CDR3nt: TGCAGTGCGGGCAATGAGCAGTTCTTC; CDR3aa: CSAGNEQFF
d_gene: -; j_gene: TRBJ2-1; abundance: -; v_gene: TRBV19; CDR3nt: TGTGCCAGTAGTTATGCCCCCCAGGTATATGAGCAGTTCTTC; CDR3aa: CASSYAPQVYEQFF
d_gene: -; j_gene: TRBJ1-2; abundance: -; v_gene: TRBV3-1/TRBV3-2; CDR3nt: TGTGCCAGCAGCCTAAGTGGGGGGCAGGGTGGCTACACCTTC; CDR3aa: CASSLSGGQGGYTF
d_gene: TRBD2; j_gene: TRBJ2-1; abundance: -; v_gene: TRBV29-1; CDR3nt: TGCAGCGTGCGGCGGACTAGGAACAATGAGCAGTTCTTC; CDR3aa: CSVRRTRNNEQFF
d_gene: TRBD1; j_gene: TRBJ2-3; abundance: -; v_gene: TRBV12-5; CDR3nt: TGTGCTAGTGGTTGGGGGACAGTCACAGATACGCAGTATTTT; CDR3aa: CASGWGTVTDTQYF
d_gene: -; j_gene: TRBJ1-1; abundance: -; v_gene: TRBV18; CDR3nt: TGTGCCAGCTCACCACGGACGAACACTGAAGCTTTCTTT; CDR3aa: CASSPRTNTEAFF
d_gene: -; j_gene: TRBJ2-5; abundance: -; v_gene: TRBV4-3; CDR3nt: TGCGCCAGCAGCCAAGGCACCAGTCGACCGAACTTC; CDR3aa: CASSQGTSRPNF
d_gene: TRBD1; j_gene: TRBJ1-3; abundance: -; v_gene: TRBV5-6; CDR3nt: TGTGCCAGCAGCTTGGGTACAGGGGCTGGAAACACCATATATTTT; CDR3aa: CASSLGTGAGNTIYF
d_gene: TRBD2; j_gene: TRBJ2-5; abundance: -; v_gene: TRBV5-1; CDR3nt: TGCGCCAGCGTCCTAGCGGGAGGGCCTGGGGAGACCCAGTACTTC; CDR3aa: CASVLAGGPGETQYF
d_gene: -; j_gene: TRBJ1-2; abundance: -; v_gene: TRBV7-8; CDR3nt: TGTGCCAGCAGCTTAGTCCAGGGGGGCTACACCTTC; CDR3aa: CASSLVQGGYTF
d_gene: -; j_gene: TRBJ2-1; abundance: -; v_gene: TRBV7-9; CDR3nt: TGTGCCAGCAGTCCGGGACACCGAATAAGTATCTCCTACAATGAGCAGTTCTTC; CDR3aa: CASSPGHRISISYNEQFF
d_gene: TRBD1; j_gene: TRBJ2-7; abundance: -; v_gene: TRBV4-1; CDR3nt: TGCGCCAGCAGCCAAGAACACAGGGGGCCCTACGAGCAGTACTTC; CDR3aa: CASSQEHRGPYEQYF
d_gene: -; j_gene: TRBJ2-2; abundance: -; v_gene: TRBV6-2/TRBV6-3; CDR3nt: TGTGCCAGCAGCCTTCTGACAGGGAACACCGGGGAGCTGTTTTTT; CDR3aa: CASSLLTGNTGELFF
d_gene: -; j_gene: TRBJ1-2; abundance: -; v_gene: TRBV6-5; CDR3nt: TGTGCCAGCAGACGAACAGGGTCCGACTATGGCTACACCTTC; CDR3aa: CASRRTGSDYGYTF
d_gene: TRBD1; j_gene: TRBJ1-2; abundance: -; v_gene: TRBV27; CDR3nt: TGTGCCAGCAGTTCCCTCGACGTACAGGGGTCGTGGAGCTATGGCTACACCTTC; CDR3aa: CASSSLDVQGSWSYGYTF
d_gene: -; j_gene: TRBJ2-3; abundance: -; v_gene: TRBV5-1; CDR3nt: TGCGCCAGCAGCTTGGGACAGGATCCAGATACGCAGTATTTT; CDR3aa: CASSLGQDPDTQYF
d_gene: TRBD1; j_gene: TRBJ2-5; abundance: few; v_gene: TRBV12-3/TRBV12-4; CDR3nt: TGTGCCAGCAGTAACAGGGGGCGAGAGACCCAGTACTTC; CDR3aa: CASSNRGRETQYF
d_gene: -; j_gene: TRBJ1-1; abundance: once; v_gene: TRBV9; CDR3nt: TGTGCCAGCAGTTTGGCGATGAACACTGAAGCTTTCTTT; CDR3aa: CASSLAMNTEAFF
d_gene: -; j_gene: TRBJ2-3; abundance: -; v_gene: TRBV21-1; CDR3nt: TGTGCCAGCAGCAAATCGAAGTCTAGCGGGAGAAAAACGCACACAGATACGCAGTATTTT; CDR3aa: CASSKSKSSGRKTHTDTQYF
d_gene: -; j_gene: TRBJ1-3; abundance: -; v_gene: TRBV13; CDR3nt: TGTGCCAGCAGGGAGCGGGCCCACTCTGGAAACACCATATATTTT; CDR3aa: CASRERAHSGNTIYF
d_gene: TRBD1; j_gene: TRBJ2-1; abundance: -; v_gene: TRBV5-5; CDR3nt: TGTGCCAGCAGTTTAAGGACAGGGGGCTACAATGAGCAGTTCTTC; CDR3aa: CASSLRTGGYNEQFF
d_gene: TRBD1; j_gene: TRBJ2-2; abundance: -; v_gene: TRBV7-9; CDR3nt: TGTGCCAGCAGCGGACCCCCAGGGGGCCTGAACACCGGGGAGCTGTTTTTT; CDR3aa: CASSGPPGGLNTGELFF
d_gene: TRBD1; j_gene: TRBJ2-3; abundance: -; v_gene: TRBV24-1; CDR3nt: TGTGCCACTTCCCCAATACAGGGGTCCACAGATACGCAGTATTTT; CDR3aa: CATSPIQGSTDTQYF
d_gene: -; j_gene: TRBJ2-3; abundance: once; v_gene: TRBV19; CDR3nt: TGTGCCGTAGGGGCGGGGTATACGCAGTATTTT; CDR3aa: CAVGAGYTQYF
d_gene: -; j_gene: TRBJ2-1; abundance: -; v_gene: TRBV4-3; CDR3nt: TGCGCCAGCAGCCAAGAATCCCCCGACAGGGGCGGGGGCAATGAGCAGTTCTTC; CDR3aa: CASSQESPDRGGGNEQFF
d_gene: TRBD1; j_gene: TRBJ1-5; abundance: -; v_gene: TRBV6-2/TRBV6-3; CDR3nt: TGTGCCAGCAGTTACGAGGGGGCCGTGAATCAGCCCCAGCATTTT; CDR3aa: CASSYEGAVNQPQHF